This T cell receptor (beta chain) comes out of a study of blood T cell repertoires in COVID-19. Across the study: Material from acute and convalescent COVID-19 was sourced from the United States, Italy and Spain. The cDNA or gDNA used as material had been derived from T cells, B-cell-depleted T cells, or PBMCs.

In the study's own analysis: From reference gene primer amplification, estimates of nucleated cell counts were derived. Measured with immunoSEQ multiplex PCR; TCRdb has only the in-frame clones, and not every one. That table furnishes V, J and clone size, whereas the DNA furnished D and trimming. This sample yields roughly 76,000 clones, of which roughly 70% are seen a single time; roughly 21% belongs to the top ten. Trimming stripped 2 bases from V and 2 bases from J, with 10 bases between. This CDR3 has 14 amino acids. In germline, CDR1 is SGHNT, CDR2 YYREEE (reference sequence). The sample comprised peripheral blood. The chain uses TRBV5-4 and TRBJ2-5; a weak D match, TRBD2 (6 bases). The sequence derives from a man between 65 and 85 years old with acute or convalescent COVID-19. The CDR3 DNA sequence: TGTGCCAGCAGCTTCGGGACTCTTCAAGAGACCCAGTACTTC. It translates to CASSFGTLQETQYF.